These 27 T cell receptor beta chains were all obtained from the same sample, sequenced in a study. Each CDR3 protein gets one entry after TCRdb re-called the RT-PCR reads with MiXCR. In the table there are fewer than 800,000 distinct CDR3 sequences, 13% to 15% of which are singletons. Material for sequencing was memory CD4+ T cells from blood. Receptors originate from a female donor in good health, serving as a healthy control.

The chain is built from TRBV6-1 and TRBJ2-7; TRBD2 matches at 10 bases. The ends lost 7 bases at V and 4 bases at J; junction bases unmatched: 7. Germline V gives CDR1 MNHNS, CDR2 SASEGT. CDR3 length equals 14 residues. The CDR3 region is CASTSGTSEYEQYF. The CDR3 DNA reads as TGTGCCAGCACTTCCGGGACTAGCGAGTACGAGCAGTACTTC.

In this sample, this clonotype turned up many times. The chain employs TRBV20-1 and TRBJ2-7, with 7 bases fitting TRBD2. The V gene end was trimmed by 0 bases and the J gene end by 4 bases; junction bases not matched to a gene: 6. The CDR3 spans 14 residues. Germline CDR1 and CDR2: DFQATT and SNEGSKA (reference sequence). The CDR3 reads CSARDWGSGYEQYF. The CDR3, as DNA: TGCAGTGCTAGAGATTGGGGTAGCGGGTACGAGCAGTACTTC.

This chain joins TRBV7-2 and TRBJ1-2, with 12 bases aligning to TRBD1. Germline V CDR1 and CDR2: SGHTA, FQGNSA. The CDR3 totals 15 residues. With V trimmed by 6 bases and J by 6 bases, 8 bases remained unmatched. The chain's CDR3 is CASSRDRGRRDGYTF. For the CDR3, the DNA is TGTGCCAGCAGTAGGGACAGGGGGCGCCGGGATGGCTACACCTTC.

This clonotype was seen repeatedly, ten times or more. The chain couples TRBV6-6 to TRBJ2-7; the D gene is possibly TRBD2 (5 bases). The CDR3 spans 16 residues. V dropped 6 bases and J dropped 0 bases, with 18 bases sitting between them. Germline V gene data show CDR1 as MNHNY and CDR2 as SVGAGI (reference sequence). The CDR3 DNA follows: TGTGCCAGCAGCTCATTCGAGGGCGGTAGCTCCTACGAGCAGTACTTC. It translates to CASSSFEGGSSYEQYF.

This clonotype came up many times. The V gene is TRBV5-1, the J gene TRBJ1-1; weak D call: TRBD1 (5 bases). The CDR3 consists of 13 residues. CDR1 SGHRS and CDR2 YFSETQ come from the germline V gene. V gave up 0 bases and J gave up 7 bases, with 10 bases separating them. This chain's CDR3 is CASSLENGGEAFF. For the CDR3, the DNA is TGCGCCAGCAGCTTGGAGAACGGGGGTGAAGCTTTCTTT.

This chain uses TRBV20-1 with TRBJ1-1; possible D gene TRBD1, 5 bases. The CDR3 is 14 residues long. V dropped 1 base and J dropped 11 bases, with 20 bases sitting between them. Looked up from germline, CDR1 is DFQATT and CDR2 is SNEGSKA (reference sequence). The CDR3 nucleotides are TGCAGTGCTAGAGGAGCCCCCGGGACGACGTTTGCTTTCTTT. Residues: CSARGAPGTTFAFF.

V and J are TRBV4-2 and TRBJ1-2; a possible D gene is TRBD1 (5 bases). V was cut by 0 bases and J by 3 bases, with 11 bases left in between. The CDR3 runs to 15 residues. Germline V gene lookup returns CDR1 LGHNA and CDR2 YNFKEQ. The CDR3 DNA reads as TGTGCCAGCAGCCAAGATAGTGGGGGTTACTATGGCTACACCTTC. Translating gives CASSQDSGGYYGYTF.

The rearrangement links TRBV5-1 to TRBJ1-2; 7 nucleotides agree with TRBD1. V gave up 5 bases and J gave up 3 bases; unmatched junction bases: 10. CDR1 and CDR2 from the germline V gene are SGHRS and YFSETQ. This CDR3 has 15 amino acids. CDR3 sequence (DNA): TGCGCCAGCAGGACAGGGCCGAGTATTGACTATGGCTACACCTTC. Residues: CASRTGPSIDYGYTF.

This clonotype was seen many times. The chain has TRBV20-1 and TRBJ2-3; no clear D gene. The germline gives CDR1 DFQATT, CDR2 SNEGSKA (reference sequence). Deletions cut 0 bases from V and 1 base from J, with 20 bases between. CDR3 size: 18 residues. DNA of the CDR3: TGCAGTGCTAGAGATCAGCCTATCACGAAACGGGGCACAGATACGCAGTATTTT. It codes for CSARDQPITKRGTDTQYF.

The V gene is TRBV2, the J gene TRBJ2-7, with 10 bases that match TRBD2. CDR1 is SNHLY, CDR2 FYNNEI, per germline. After removal of 4 bases from V and 6 bases from J, the junction contained 9 bases not matched to a gene. CDR3 length equals 15 residues. The CDR3 region has the DNA TGTGCCAGCAGTGTAGTTCCAGCGGGAGGGAGCGAGCAGTACTTC. It codes for CASSVVPAGGSEQYF.

This clonotype appeared a single time. The CDR3 region has the DNA TGTGCCAGCCAGGGCCCAATGAACACTGAAGCTTTCTTT. Protein: CASQGPMNTEAFF. The V gene is TRBV6-5, the J gene TRBJ1-1; possibly TRBD1 for D (5 bases). Per germline, CDR1 MNHEY and CDR2 SVGAGI. CDR3 size: 13 residues. The germline V and J ends were trimmed by 8 bases and 0 bases, with 10 bases remaining between them.

There are a few counts of this clonotype. The genes are TRBV9 and TRBJ2-1, with 9 nucleotides matching TRBD2. V shed 0 bases and J 6 bases; nucleotides not matched to a gene: 4. CDR1 and CDR2 (germline): SGDLS, YYNGEE. The CDR3 is 15 residues long. The CDR3 bases are TGTGCCAGCAGCGTAGTGGGAGCGGGGGGCAATGAGCAGTTCTTC. Translation gives CASSVVGAGGNEQFF.

This clonotype was observed a few times. The chain recombines TRBV28 with TRBJ1-4; D ambiguous. Trimming pared 5 bases from V and 8 bases from J, leaving 18 bases between. Germline V gene data show CDR1 as MDHEN and CDR2 as SYDVKM. This CDR3 is built from 15 residues. CDR3 DNA: TGTGCCAGCAGTCCCCCCAGTGGCCTATGGGAAAAACTGTTTTTT. Amino acid sequence: CASSPPSGLWEKLFF.

In its sample, this clonotype was seen a few times. The V call is TRBV7-2, the J call TRBJ2-7; 11 bases are shared with TRBD1. Germline trimming cut 6 bases from V and 6 bases from J; bases unmatched to any gene: 10. The CDR3 has 15 residues. CDR1 SGHTA and CDR2 FQGNSA come from the germline V gene. The CDR3 DNA sequence: TGTGCCAGCAGTTCCACGGGACAGGGGGTCTCCGAGCAGTACTTC. Amino acids: CASSSTGQGVSEQYF.

The chain couples TRBV18 to TRBJ2-1, with D hard to call. This CDR3 is built from 15 residues. Trimming pared 0 bases from V and 4 bases from J, leaving 10 bases between. Germline-derived CDR1 and CDR2 are KGHSH and LQKENI. In DNA, the CDR3 is TGTGCCAGCTCACCACCTCCACTGACATACAATGAGCAGTTCTTC. Translation: CASSPPPLTYNEQFF.

The table lists this clonotype with a few counts. The rearrangement joins TRBV7-9 to TRBJ1-2, with D uncertain. Trimming cost V 5 bases and J 13 bases, with 8 bases left between them. CDR3 length: 9 amino acids. Germline CDR1 and CDR2: SEHNR and FQNEAQ (reference sequence). CDR3 bases: TGTGCCAGCAGCCCACACTTCACCTTC. It translates to CASSPHFTF.

This clonotype has a handful of counts. The chain combines TRBV9 with TRBJ2-2; maybe TRBD2 (5 bases). CDR1 is SGDLS and CDR2 is YYNGEE in the germline V gene. This CDR3 is 14 amino acids long. The V end was cut by 0 bases, the J end by 7 bases, with 10 bases between. Written as DNA, the CDR3 is TGTGCCAGCAGCGTAGTCGGGGTTGGCGGGGAGCTGTTTTTT. It translates to CASSVVGVGGELFF.

This clonotype has only a few counts. The genes are TRBV5-1 and TRBJ2-2; 9 bases match TRBD1. Germline-derived CDR1 and CDR2 are SGHRS and YFSETQ. Losses at the gene ends were 3 bases for V and 4 bases for J; bases not matched to a gene: 4. This CDR3 comprises 15 residues. CDR3 residues: CASSYRDRATGELFF. The DNA for the CDR3 is TGCGCCAGCAGCTACCGGGACAGGGCCACCGGGGAGCTGTTTTTT.

This clonotype has ten or more counts. The chain joins TRBV5-1 to TRBJ1-1; 12 bases match TRBD1. V lost 4 bases, J lost 2 bases, and 6 bases stayed unmatched. The CDR3 length is 16 residues. The germline gives CDR1 SGHRS, CDR2 YFSETQ. In DNA form, the CDR3 reads TGCGCCAGCAGCAAGGGACAGGGGGCAGCAAACACTGAAGCTTTCTTT. This encodes CASSKGQGAANTEAFF. The full variable domain, in which reference TRBV5-1 and TRBJ1-1 provide the parts outside the CDR3, is KAGVTQTPRYLIKTRGQQVTLSCSPISGHRSVSWYQQTPGQGLQFLFEYFSETQRNKGNFPGRFSGRQFSNSRSEMNVSTLELGDSALYLCASSKGQGAANTEAFFGQGTRLTVV.

Points on this clonotype: This may come from a read error, since a much larger clone is one base off. The chain couples TRBV24-1 to TRBJ2-2; a weak D match, TRBD1 (6 bases). Deletions cut 5 bases from V and 7 bases from J, with 10 bases between. Germline V gene lookup returns CDR1 KGHDR and CDR2 SFDVKD. This CDR3 has 13 residues. Written as DNA, the CDR3 is TGTGCCACCAGTGTACAGGGTATCGGGGAGCTGTTTTTT. Its protein product is CATSVQGIGELFF.

The V call is TRBV6-5, the J call TRBJ2-7; no firm D call. Germline CDR1 is MNHEY and CDR2 is SVGAGI. V was trimmed by 2 bases and J by 7 bases, leaving 6 bases between them. The CDR3 is 11 residues long. CDR3: CASSYDGEQYF. The CDR3 DNA is TGTGCCAGCAGTTACGACGGGGAGCAGTACTTC.

The V gene is TRBV25-1, the J gene TRBJ1-5, with 8 bases lining up with TRBD1. Germline V CDR1 and CDR2: MGHDK, SYGVNS. The CDR3 is 17 amino acids. The ends lost 3 bases at V and 7 bases at J; junction bases unmatched: 14. The CDR3: CASSDTGQGARGQPQHF. Written as DNA, the CDR3 is TGTGCCAGCAGTGACACCGGCCAGGGGGCGCGAGGCCAGCCCCAGCATTTT.

V gene TRBV7-2 combines with J gene TRBJ2-7; unclear D gene. The CDR3 is 14 amino acids. Germline V CDR1 and CDR2: SGHTA, FQGNSA. V was pared by 0 bases and J by 3 bases, with 9 bases between. CDR3 in amino acids: CASSLAQEYYEQYF. CDR3 in DNA: TGTGCCAGCAGCTTAGCCCAGGAATACTACGAGCAGTACTTC.

This clonotype was detected a few times. This chain links TRBV27 with TRBJ2-7; D gene unclear. Germline CDR1 MNHEY, CDR2 SMNVEV (reference sequence). The CDR3 contains 14 residues. V lost 6 bases, J lost 2 bases, and 14 bases lay in between. The CDR3 DNA reads TGTGCCAGCAGGGCGACCCACCGGACCTACGAGCAGTACTTC. This gives the protein CASRATHRTYEQYF.

In its sample, this clonotype was seen a few times. The rearrangement uses TRBV5-1 and TRBJ1-1, with D unresolved. The length of the CDR3 is 12 residues. Trimming shortened V by 3 bases and J by 7 bases, and 10 bases separated the two germline ends. Germline lookup yields CDR1 SGHRS and CDR2 YFSETQ. The CDR3, as DNA: TGCGCCAGCAGCTCCCTTGGTGATGAAGCTTTCTTT. Residues: CASSSLGDEAFF.

This clonotype was picked up a small number of times. The V and J genes are TRBV20-1 and TRBJ2-1; TRBD1 aligns across 8 bases. From germline, CDR1 is DFQATT and CDR2 SNEGSKA (reference sequence). Losses at the gene ends were 2 bases for V and 5 bases for J; bases not matched to a gene: 8. CDR3 length equals 15 residues. Written as DNA, the CDR3 is TGCAGTGCTAGAAAGGACAGGGATCTAGACAATGAGCAGTTCTTC. It encodes CSARKDRDLDNEQFF.

The chain couples TRBV5-6 to TRBJ1-1; a possible D gene is TRBD1 (5 bases). The CDR3 extends over 14 amino acids. From germline, CDR1 is SGHDT and CDR2 YYEEEE. V was pared by 0 bases and J by 5 bases, with 11 bases between. CDR3 amino acids: CASSLGSGGTEAFF. The CDR3 bases are TGTGCCAGCAGCTTGGGTTCGGGGGGGACTGAAGCTTTCTTT.